Shown below are 8 T cell receptor beta chains from a single sample sequenced in a study of identical twins. In TCRdb, the 5' RACE reads were re-called with MiXCR into one record per CDR3 protein. Among roughly 690,000 distinct CDR3 sequences listed, 6% to 6.5% were seen once. What was sequenced was naive T cells sorted from blood. The receptors originated from a man aged 18-30 years in good health.

This clonotype turned up a few times. The rearrangement joins TRBV30 to TRBJ2-7, with D perhaps matching TRBD2 (6 bases). The CDR3 is 14 amino acids. V was pared by 0 bases and J by 3 bases, with 12 bases between. Germline assignment: CDR1 GTSNPN and CDR2 SVGIG (reference sequence). The CDR3 coding sequence is TGTGCCTGGAGTGTGGGATCGGGAGACTACGAGCAGTACTTC. It is translated as CAWSVGSGDYEQYF. The whole variable domain, remainder taken from reference TRBV30 and TRBJ2-7, is SQTIHQWPATLVQPVGSPLSLECTVEGTSNPNLYWYRQAAGRGLQLLFYSVGIGQISSEVPQNLSASRPQDRQFILSSKKLLLSDSGFYLCAWSVGSGDYEQYFGPGTRLTVT.

This clonotype was seen many times. The chain couples TRBV5-6 to TRBJ1-1; TRBD1 might be the D (6 bases). V lost 1 base to trimming and J lost 11 bases, with 27 bases between them. The CDR3 runs 17 residues. CDR1 SGHDT and CDR2 YYEEEE come from the germline V gene. Here the CDR3 reads CASSLKRGQGRSVSAFF. CDR3 bases: TGTGCCAGCAGCTTGAAACGGGGGCAGGGAAGGAGTGTGAGCGCTTTCTTT.

Ten or more counts support this clonotype. This chain uses TRBV29-1 with TRBJ2-1; perhaps TRBD2 as D (6 bases). The CDR3 extends over 13 amino acids. Germline-derived CDR1 and CDR2 are SQVTM and ANQGSEA. Trimming pared 5 bases from V and 0 bases from J, leaving 8 bases between. The CDR3 is CSVRESSYNEQFF. The CDR3 nucleotides read TGCAGCGTTCGGGAGAGCTCCTACAATGAGCAGTTCTTC.

Many counts were recorded for this clonotype. This chain uses TRBV7-9 with TRBJ2-3; a weak D match, TRBD2 (5 bases). This CDR3 spans 17 amino acids. Looked up from germline, CDR1 is SEHNR and CDR2 is FQNEAQ (reference sequence). The germline V and J ends were trimmed by 1 base and 0 bases, with 14 bases remaining between them. CDR3: CASSLDGLVTSTDTQYF. In DNA form, the CDR3 reads TGTGCCAGCAGCTTAGACGGACTCGTAACTAGCACAGATACGCAGTATTTT.

There are many counts of this clonotype. The chain combines TRBV24-1 with TRBJ2-1; TRBD1 might be the D (6 bases). Germline V CDR1 and CDR2: KGHDR, SFDVKD. The CDR3 is 14 amino acids. The ends were cut back, 5 bases at V and 10 bases at J, with 17 bases in the middle. The DNA for the CDR3 is TGTGCCACCAGTGGGAGATCCCCTACAGGGGAGCAGTTCTTC. Amino acid sequence: CATSGRSPTGEQFF.

Worth noting for this clonotype: A clone one base away is much larger, so this may be a read error. The genes are TRBV28 and TRBJ2-7; D unclear. The CDR3 loop spans 12 amino acids. Germline assignment: CDR1 MDHEN and CDR2 SYDVKM. DNA for the CDR3: TGTGCCAGCCTTAAGGAAAGATACGAGCAGTGCGTC. Translated: CASLKERYEQCV.

This clonotype was observed many times. The chain uses TRBV11-2 and TRBJ1-5, with D possibly being TRBD1 (6 bases). The CDR3 extends over 19 amino acids. Trimming left V 3 bases short and J 2 bases short, with 23 bases between. Germline V gives CDR1 SGHAT, CDR2 FQNNGV. The CDR3 sequence is CASSLYREDPVKGNQPQHF. The CDR3 DNA is TGTGCCAGCAGCTTGTACAGGGAAGATCCAGTGAAAGGCAATCAGCCCCAGCATTTT.

In this sample, this clonotype turned up many times. This CDR3 reads CASSYLRSESETQYF. In DNA form, the CDR3 reads TGTGCCAGCAGTTACCTAAGGAGCGAGAGCGAGACCCAGTACTTC. This chain connects TRBV28 to TRBJ2-5; D is undetermined. The CDR3 length is 15 residues. Trimming left V 4 bases short and J 5 bases short, with 17 bases between. CDR1 MDHEN and CDR2 SYDVKM come from the germline V gene.